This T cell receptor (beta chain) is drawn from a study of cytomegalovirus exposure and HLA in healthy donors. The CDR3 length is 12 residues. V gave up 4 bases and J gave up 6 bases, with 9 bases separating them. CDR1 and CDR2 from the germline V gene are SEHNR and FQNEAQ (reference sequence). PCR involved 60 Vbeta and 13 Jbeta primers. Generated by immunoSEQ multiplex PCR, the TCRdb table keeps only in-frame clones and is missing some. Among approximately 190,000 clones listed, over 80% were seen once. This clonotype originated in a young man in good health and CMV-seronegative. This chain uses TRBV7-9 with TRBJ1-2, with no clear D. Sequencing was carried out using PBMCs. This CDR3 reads CASSSADHGYTF. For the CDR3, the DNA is TGTGCCAGCAGCTCGGCGGATCATGGCTACACCTTC.